This T cell receptor beta chain is drawn from a study of shared clonotypes between healthy human individuals. Overall study: CD4 naive cells filled three plates per donor, CD4 memory three, CD8 naive two and CD8 memory one. Overall study findings and caveats: Estimated richness values were generally larger in naive subsets than in memory subsets.

This CDR3 is built from 17 residues. Cells designated naive CD8 were CD45RO-negative and were positively selected for CCR7, with terminally differentiated effector memory CD45RA+ cells excluded. Authors' analysis steps: Filtering differed, since immunoSEQ gave only junction sequences and no quality scores. Clones were read by immunoSEQ multiplex PCR, and TCRdb kept only the in-frame ones, dropping some. V and J calls and clone size follow that table, whereas D and trimming were derived from the DNA. Found here are hundreds of thousands of clones, 90% to 95% of them singletons; the top ten hold around 0.12%. Turning to this clone: Its antigen remains unknown.

The sample consisted of naive CD8+ T cells sorted from blood. The V gene is TRBV12-1, the J gene TRBJ1-3; the table's TRBD1 call for D was not verified on the DNA. TRBV12-1 is a recognized pseudogene. This receptor was taken from a woman in her thirties in good health. The CDR3 region is CATQSPFPGQAISTIYF. Here the CDR3 DNA reads TGTGCCACCCAGTCCCCCTTCCCGGGACAGGCAATTAGTACCATATATTTT.